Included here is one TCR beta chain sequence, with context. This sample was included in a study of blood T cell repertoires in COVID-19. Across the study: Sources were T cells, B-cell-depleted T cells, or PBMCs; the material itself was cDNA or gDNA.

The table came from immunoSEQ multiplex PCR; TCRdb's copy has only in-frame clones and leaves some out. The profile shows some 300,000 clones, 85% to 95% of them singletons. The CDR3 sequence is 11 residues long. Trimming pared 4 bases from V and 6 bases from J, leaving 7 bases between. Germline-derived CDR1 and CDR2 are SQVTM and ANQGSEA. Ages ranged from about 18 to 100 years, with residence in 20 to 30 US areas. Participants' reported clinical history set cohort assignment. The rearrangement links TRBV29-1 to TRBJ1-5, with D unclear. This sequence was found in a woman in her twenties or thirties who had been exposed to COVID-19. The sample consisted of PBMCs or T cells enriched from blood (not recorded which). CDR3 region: CSVVGPQPQHF. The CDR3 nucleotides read TGCAGCGTTGTGGGCCCTCAGCCCCAGCATTTT. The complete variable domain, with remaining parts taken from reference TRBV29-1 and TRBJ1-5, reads SAVISQKPSRDICQRGTSLTIQCQVDSQVTMMFWYRQQPGQSLTLIATANQGSEATYESGFVIDKFPISRPNLTFSTLTVSNMSPEDSSIYLCSVVGPQPQHFGDGTRLSIL.